This record covers a single T cell receptor (beta chain). Other DNA sequences within the sample encode an identical CDR3. Investigators reverse transcribed all isolated RNA, so they sequenced expressed TCRB transcripts. The method was immunoSEQ multiplex PCR; TCRdb's version includes in-frame clones alone and lacks a portion of them. The data hold about 620,000 clones, with around a sixth observed a single time. This sample is drawn from a study of beta chain features in type 1 diabetes. The CDR3 covers 12 residues. Deletions cut 4 bases from V and 5 bases from J, with 12 bases between. Germline V lookup: CDR1 SQVTM, CDR2 ANQGSEA.

This clonotype originated in a man aged 18 to 30 in good health. Specimen: naive CD4+ T cells from blood. The rearrangement uses TRBV29-1 and TRBJ2-7; D is uncertain. In nucleotides, the CDR3 is TGCAGCGTTGCAAAGGAAAACCACGAGCAGTACTTC. Translation: CSVAKENHEQYF.